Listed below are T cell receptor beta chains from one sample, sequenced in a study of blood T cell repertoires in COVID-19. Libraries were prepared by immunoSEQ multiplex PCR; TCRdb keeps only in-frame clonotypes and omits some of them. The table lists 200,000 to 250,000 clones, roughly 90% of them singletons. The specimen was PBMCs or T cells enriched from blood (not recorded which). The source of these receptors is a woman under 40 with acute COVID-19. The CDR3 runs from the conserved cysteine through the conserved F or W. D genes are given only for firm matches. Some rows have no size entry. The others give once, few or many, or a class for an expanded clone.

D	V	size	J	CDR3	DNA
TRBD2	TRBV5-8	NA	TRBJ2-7	CASSLAGGASYEQYF	TGTGCCAGCAGCTTGGCGGGGGGGGCCTCCTACGAGCAGTACTTC
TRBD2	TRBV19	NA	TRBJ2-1	CASSNLAGDEQFF	TGTGCCAGTAGTAACTTGGCGGGGGATGAGCAGTTCTTC
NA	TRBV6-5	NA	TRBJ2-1	CASKKLGANEQFF	TGTGCCTCCAAAAAGCTAGGGGCGAATGAGCAGTTCTTC
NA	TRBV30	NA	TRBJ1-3	CAWSEQGPYSGNTIYF	TGTGCCTGGAGTGAACAGGGCCCCTACTCTGGAAACACCATATATTTT
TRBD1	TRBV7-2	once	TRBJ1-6	CASSLPTGILNSPLHF	TGTGCCAGCAGCCTACCGACAGGGATCCTTAATTCACCCCTCCACTTT
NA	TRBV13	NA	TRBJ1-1	CASSLVGGTEAFF	TGTGCCAGCAGCTTAGTCGGGGGCACTGAAGCTTTCTTT
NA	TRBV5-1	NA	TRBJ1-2	CASSLQSAVGGYTF	TGCGCCAGCAGCTTGCAGTCCGCAGTCGGGGGCTACACCTTC
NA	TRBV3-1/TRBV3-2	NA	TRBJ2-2	CASSPQGAGELFF	TGTGCCAGCAGCCCGCAGGGTGCCGGGGAGCTGTTTTTT
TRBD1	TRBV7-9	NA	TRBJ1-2	CASSLASPGTGRNGYTF	TGTGCCAGCAGCTTAGCCTCCCCCGGGACAGGGAGGAATGGCTACACCTTC
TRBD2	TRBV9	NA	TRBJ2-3	CASSVEADGGEADTQYF	TGTGCCAGCAGCGTAGAGGCGGACGGGGGGGAGGCAGATACGCAGTATTTT
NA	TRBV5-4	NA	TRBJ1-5	CASSLGPRTGQPNQPQHF	TGTGCCAGCAGCTTGGGCCCCCGTACTGGACAGCCTAATCAGCCCCAGCATTTT
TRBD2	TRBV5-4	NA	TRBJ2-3	CASSFSGGADTQYF	TGTGCCAGCAGCTTTAGCGGGGGGGCTGATACGCAGTATTTT
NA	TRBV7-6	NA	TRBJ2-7	CASAAGDSYEQYF	TGTGCCAGCGCGGCCGGGGACTCCTACGAGCAGTACTTC
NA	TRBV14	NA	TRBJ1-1	CASNPDWNTEAFF	TGTGCCAGCAACCCGGACTGGAACACTGAAGCTTTCTTT
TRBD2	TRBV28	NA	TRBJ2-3	CASRSLAGVHTQYF	TGTGCCAGCAGGTCCCTTGCGGGGGTACATACGCAGTATTTT
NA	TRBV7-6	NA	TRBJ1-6	CASSLLRGLDSPLHF	TGTGCCAGCAGCTTACTTAGGGGCTTGGATTCACCCCTCCACTTT
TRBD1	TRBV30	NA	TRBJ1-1	CAWSVPGGETEAFF	TGTGCCTGGAGTGTACCAGGGGGCGAGACTGAAGCTTTCTTT
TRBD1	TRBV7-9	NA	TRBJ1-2	CASSPWDRAANYGYTF	TGTGCCAGCAGCCCCTGGGACAGGGCAGCTAACTATGGCTACACCTTC
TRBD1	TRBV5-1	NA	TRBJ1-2	CASSLTGTGTGYGYTF	TGCGCCAGCAGCTTGACGGGGACAGGGACAGGGTATGGCTACACCTTC
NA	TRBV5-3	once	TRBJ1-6	CARILVTGRYNSPLHF	TGTGCCAGAATCTTAGTGACAGGCCGTTATAATTCACCCCTCCACTTT
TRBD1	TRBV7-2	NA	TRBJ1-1	CASTLGTGAGNTEAFF	TGTGCCAGCACCCTAGGGACAGGGGCCGGAAACACTGAAGCTTTCTTT
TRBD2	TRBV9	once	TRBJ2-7	CASSQPGGGEQYF	TGTGCCAGCAGCCAGCCGGGGGGTGGCGAGCAGTACTTC
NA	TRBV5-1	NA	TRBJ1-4	CASSWTKGLKLFF	TGCGCCAGCAGCTGGACGAAGGGGTTGAAACTGTTTTTT
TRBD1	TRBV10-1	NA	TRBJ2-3	CASSSGQGTDTQYF	TGCGCCAGCAGCTCTGGACAGGGCACAGATACGCAGTATTTT
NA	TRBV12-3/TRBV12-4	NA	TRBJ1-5	CASSTDMGQPQHF	TGTGCCAGCAGTACTGATATGGGCCAGCCCCAGCATTTT
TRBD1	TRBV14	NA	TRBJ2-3	CASSPKGASISTDTQYF	TGTGCCAGCAGCCCAAAGGGGGCAAGCATAAGCACAGATACGCAGTATTTT
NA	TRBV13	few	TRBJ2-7	CASSTTGHGIGEQYF	TGTGCCAGCAGCACAACGGGACACGGGATTGGGGAGCAGTACTTC
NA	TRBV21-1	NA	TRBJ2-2	CASSNSQSNTGELFF	TGTGCCAGCAGCAATTCACAGAGTAACACCGGGGAGCTGTTTTTT
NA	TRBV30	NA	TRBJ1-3	CAWSVRVGSGNTIYF	TGTGCCTGGAGTGTACGGGTCGGCTCTGGAAACACCATATATTTT
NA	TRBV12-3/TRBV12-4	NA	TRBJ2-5	CASSPRETQYF	TGTGCCAGCAGCCCCCGGGAGACCCAGTACTTC
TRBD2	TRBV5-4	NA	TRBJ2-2	CASSRHGLAGANTGELFF	TGTGCCAGCAGCCGCCATGGACTAGCGGGGGCGAACACCGGGGAGCTGTTTTTT
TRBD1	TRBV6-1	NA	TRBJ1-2	CASRERWAGGHYGYTF	TGTGCCAGCAGGGAACGGTGGGCAGGGGGCCACTATGGCTACACCTTC
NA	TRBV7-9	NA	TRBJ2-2	CASSEQVVNTGELFF	TGTGCCAGCAGCGAACAGGTGGTGAACACCGGGGAGCTGTTTTTT
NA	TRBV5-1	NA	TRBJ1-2	CASSLVPENYGYTF	TGCGCCAGCAGCTTGGTGCCCGAGAACTATGGCTACACCTTC
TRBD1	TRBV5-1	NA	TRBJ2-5	CASSWTGSSFEGTQYF	TGCGCCAGCAGCTGGACAGGGAGCTCCTTCGAAGGGACCCAGTACTTC
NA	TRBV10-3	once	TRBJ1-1	CAISESLLADKDTEAFF	TGTGCCATCAGTGAGTCCCTATTGGCTGACAAGGACACTGAAGCTTTCTTT
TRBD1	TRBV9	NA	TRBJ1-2	CASSAIPGTGGPSYGYTF	TGTGCCAGCAGCGCAATCCCCGGGACAGGGGGGCCCTCCTATGGCTACACCTTC
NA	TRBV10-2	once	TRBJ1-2	CASSGAGYGYTF	TGCGCCAGCTCAGGGGCGGGCTATGGCTACACCTTC
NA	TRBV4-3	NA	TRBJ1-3	CASSQDGALAGNTIYF	TGCGCCAGCAGCCAAGACGGAGCCCTAGCTGGAAACACCATATATTTT
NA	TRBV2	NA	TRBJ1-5	CASSEGGRWEWNQPQHF	TGTGCCAGCAGTGAAGGGGGGCGGTGGGAATGGAATCAGCCCCAGCATTTT